This is a list of T cell receptor beta chains from one sample in a study of blood T cell repertoires in COVID-19. Produced via immunoSEQ multiplex PCR; TCRdb's table is partial and in-frame only. Of tens of thousands of clones detected, 88% appear once; the ten largest clones hold around 6.5%. Sequencing input: peripheral blood. Receptor source: a human donor in a cohort sampled during active COVID-19. Each CDR3 is given with its conserved first and last residue. D genes are given only for firm matches. The listing skips clone size in some rows; elsewhere it reads once, few, many or a size class.

>.|.|TRBV6-1|TRBJ1-4
CASSDRSGNEKLFF
TGTGCCAGCAGTGATAGGTCGGGTAATGAAAAACTGTTTTTT
>.|.|TRBV19|TRBJ2-3
CASSEVDSTDTQYF
TGTGCCAGTAGTGAGGTTGATAGCACAGATACGCAGTATTTT
>.|TRBD2|TRBV27|TRBJ2-7
CASSPGLAGAPVEYF
TGTGCCAGCAGCCCCGGACTAGCGGGGGCTCCGGTCGAGTACTTC
>few|.|TRBV12-3/TRBV12-4|TRBJ2-7
CASSLLEDEQYF
TGTGCCAGCAGCCTTCTAGAGGACGAGCAGTACTTC
>.|TRBD2|TRBV9|TRBJ2-3
CASSALAGGTDTQYF
TGTGCCAGCAGCGCCCTAGCGGGAGGCACAGATACGCAGTATTTT
>.|TRBD2|TRBV5-6|TRBJ2-1
CASSSGLTINEQFF
TGTGCCAGCAGCTCGGGACTAACCATCAATGAGCAGTTCTTC
>.|.|TRBV5-6|TRBJ2-1
CASSLAATNLNEIEFF
TGTGCCAGCAGCTTAGCCGCGACTAACCTCAATGAGATTGAGTTCTTC
>.|.|TRBV2|TRBJ1-5
CASSELAGNQPQHF
TGTGCCAGCAGTGAATTGGCGGGGAATCAGCCCCAGCATTTT
>.|.|TRBV7-6|TRBJ2-5
CASSLAQGGPETQYF
TGTGCCAGCAGCTTAGCGCAGGGGGGCCCAGAGACCCAGTACTTC
>.|TRBD2|TRBV5-1|TRBJ2-1
CASRSRGESSYNEQFF
TGCGCCAGCAGATCGCGGGGGGAAAGCTCCTACAATGAGCAGTTCTTC
>.|TRBD1|TRBV29-1|TRBJ1-1
CSVEDDWGQGSTEAFF
TGCAGCGTTGAAGATGACTGGGGACAGGGGAGCACTGAAGCTTTCTTT
>few|.|TRBV21-1|TRBJ2-1
CASSKGTVEQFF
TGTGCCAGCAGCAAAGGGACAGTTGAGCAGTTCTTC
>once|.|TRBV7-6|TRBJ2-7
CASSLGLANYEQYF
TGTGCCAGCAGCTTAGGTCTAGCCAACTACGAGCAGTACTTC
>.|TRBD1|TRBV25-1|TRBJ1-4
CASSEDRGRGNEKLFF
TGTGCCAGCAGTGAAGACAGGGGGCGCGGTAATGAAAAACTGTTTTTT
>.|.|TRBV18|TRBJ2-1
CASSRLVGGNEQFF
TGTGCCAGCTCACGACTCGTCGGGGGCAATGAGCAGTTCTTC
>.|.|TRBV4-1|TRBJ1-4
CASSQGRFGSEKLFF
TGCGCCAGCAGCCAAGGACGGTTTGGGAGTGAAAAACTGTTTTTT
>.|.|TRBV20-1|TRBJ2-3
CSASPPPDTQYF
TGCAGTGCTAGTCCCCCTCCAGATACGCAGTATTTT
>once|TRBD1|TRBV7-2|TRBJ1-5
CASSLKSGGHQPQHF
TGTGCCAGCAGCTTAAAATCAGGGGGGCATCAGCCCCAGCATTTT
>.|.|TRBV3-1/TRBV3-2|TRBJ2-7
CASSQDFEQYF
TGTGCCAGCAGCCAAGACTTCGAGCAGTACTTC
>.|TRBD1|TRBV29-1|TRBJ1-2
CSVEQGGGYTF
TGCAGCGTTGAGCAGGGGGGTGGCTACACCTTC
>.|.|TRBV5-1|TRBJ1-1
CASSLLQLNTEAFF
TGCGCCAGCAGCTTGTTACAGTTGAACACTGAAGCTTTCTTT
>.|TRBD2|TRBV4-3|TRBJ2-3
CASSQDLGRAGFRSDTQYF
TGCGCCAGCAGCCAAGATTTGGGTCGAGCGGGATTTCGCTCAGATACGCAGTATTTT
>.|.|TRBV5-6|TRBJ2-2
CASSLGGRVDTGELFF
TGTGCCAGCAGCCTCGGAGGTAGGGTGGACACCGGGGAGCTGTTTTTT
>.|.|TRBV27|TRBJ2-3
CASSSQLSTRETDTQYF
TGTGCCAGCAGTTCCCAACTGTCAACCAGGGAAACAGATACGCAGTATTTT
>.|.|TRBV6-5|TRBJ1-5
CASRGGGSQPQHF
TGTGCCAGCAGGGGGGGCGGGAGTCAGCCCCAGCATTTT
>.|TRBD1|TRBV19|TRBJ1-5
CASATEGQGAIRPQHF
TGTGCCAGCGCGACTGAAGGACAGGGGGCGATTCGGCCCCAGCATTTT
>.|.|TRBV3-1/TRBV3-2|TRBJ1-6
CASSPFPGGALNSPLHF
TGTGCCAGCAGCCCCTTTCCCGGGGGAGCCCTGAATTCACCCCTCCACTTT
>.|.|TRBV11-2|TRBJ2-3
CASSLGSRGADTQYF
TGTGCCAGCAGCTTAGGATCCAGGGGGGCAGATACGCAGTATTTT
>.|TRBD2|TRBV18|TRBJ2-7
CASSSRTSGDEQYF
TGTGCCAGCTCATCCCGGACTAGCGGGGACGAGCAGTACTTC
>.|TRBD1|TRBV11-3|TRBJ2-2
CASSQDRAGELFF
TGTGCCAGCAGCCAAGACAGGGCCGGGGAGCTGTTTTTT
>.|.|TRBV20-1|TRBJ1-5
CSASRADVSGGHQPQHF
TGCAGTGCTAGTCGGGCCGACGTTTCCGGAGGGCATCAGCCCCAGCATTTT
>.|.|TRBV7-6|TRBJ2-1
CASSEAAPPYNEQFF
TGTGCCAGCAGCGAGGCCGCCCCCCCCTACAATGAGCAGTTCTTC
>.|.|TRBV28|TRBJ2-5
CAIRGTNQETQYF
TGTGCCATCAGGGGGACTAACCAAGAGACCCAGTACTTC
>.|.|TRBV20-1|TRBJ2-7
CSASSLYYEQYF
TGCAGTGCTAGTTCCCTTTACTACGAGCAGTACTTC
>.|TRBD2|TRBV6-1|TRBJ2-1
CASSVLGLAGVNEQFF
TGTGCCAGCAGTGTCCTGGGACTAGCGGGAGTAAATGAGCAGTTCTTC
>.|.|TRBV6-5|TRBJ1-1
CASSLLQGTEAFF
TGTGCCAGCAGCCTCCTTCAGGGAACTGAAGCTTTCTTT
>.|.|TRBV5-6|TRBJ2-2
CASSRVDLWAGELFF
TGTGCCAGCAGCCGGGTTGATCTTTGGGCCGGGGAGCTGTTTTTT
>medium-sized|TRBD1|TRBV28|TRBJ2-1
CASSFWTGGFIDSPWFF
TGTGCCAGCAGTTTTTGGACAGGGGGGTTTATAGATTCTCCGTGGTTCTTC
>.|.|TRBV6-5|TRBJ2-5
CASTPRLDAETQYF
TGTGCCAGCACCCCGAGGCTAGACGCGGAGACCCAGTACTTC
>few|TRBD1|TRBV7-9|TRBJ1-3
CASSFGQGSGNTIYF
TGTGCCAGCAGCTTCGGACAGGGCTCTGGAAACACCATATATTTT